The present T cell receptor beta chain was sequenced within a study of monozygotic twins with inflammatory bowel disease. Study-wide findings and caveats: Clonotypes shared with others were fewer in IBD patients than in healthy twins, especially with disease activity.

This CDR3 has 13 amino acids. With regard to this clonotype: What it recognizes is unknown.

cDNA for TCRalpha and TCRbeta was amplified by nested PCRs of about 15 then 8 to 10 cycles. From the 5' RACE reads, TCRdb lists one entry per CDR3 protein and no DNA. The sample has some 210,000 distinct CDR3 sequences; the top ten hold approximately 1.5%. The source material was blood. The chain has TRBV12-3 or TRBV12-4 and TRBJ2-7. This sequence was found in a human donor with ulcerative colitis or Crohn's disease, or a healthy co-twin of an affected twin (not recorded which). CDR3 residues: CASSGVYPNEQYF.